This TCR beta chain was retrieved from a study of blood T cell repertoires in COVID-19 (dated by TCRdb to about 2020). In the study overall: The collaborator samples originated in the United States, Italy and Spain and spanned the acute and convalescent phases of COVID-19. The material from the prospective study consisted of cDNA or gDNA derived from T cells, B-cell-depleted T cells, or PBMCs. Sample metadata almost always included a de-identified subject ID, COVID-19 status, age in years and sex. HLA class I and class II types, where available, came from metadata supplied by the sample provider rather than from assay-based typing. The samples were drawn from two sources: the first 160 participants of the ongoing ImmuneRACE study, and over 1,000 subjects contributed by 6 global collaborators. Subjects who had been exposed to COVID-19, were actively infected with it, or had recovered from it provided the deeply sampled blood TCRbeta repertoires that made up the dataset. The repertoires were released in a freely available public database meant as a resource for research on the immune response to SARS-CoV-2. What the research found in general, with its limitations: The quantity of clinical and demographic metadata differed by source and by participant and was supplied without curation.

Germline trimming amounts to 6 bases on V and 2 bases on J, with 3 as the count of junction bases outside the gene matches. Via the germline V gene (reference sequence), CDR1 is MNHNY and CDR2 SVGAGI. The CDR3 runs 14 residues from the cysteine to the phenylalanine. CDR3 DNA only is kept here, 42 bases in frame from base 1. As for this clone: Its antigen remains unidentified. Base qualities are missing; no much larger clone stands one base away.

Each collaborating institution followed its own protocols to collect whole blood in K2EDTA tubes. Collaborator samples were shipped for TCRbeta analysis as frozen whole blood, isolated PBMCs, or DNA extracted from either sample type. TCRbeta CDR3 regions were amplified from genomic DNA using the immunoSEQ Assay, a bias-controlled multiplex PCR. On the authors' methods: Nucleated cell counts per sample were estimated from amplification of reference gene primers within the assay. Sequence reads were collapsed and filtered to measure the absolute abundance of every unique TCRbeta CDR3 rearrangement. Productive Simpson clonality was computed per sample as the square root of Simpson's diversity index over productive rearrangements. TCRdb stores this immuneACCESS table with in-frame sequences only. Part of the clones is absent; in the studies checked, under half of the shortfall reflects unresolved V genes, and no reason is known for the rest. V, J and clone size were drawn from that table, and D and trimming were deduced from the DNA. Recorded for this sample are about 140,000 clones; 70% to 80% of them occurred a single time. Roughly 4.7% of the sample is in the top ten clones.

The specimen sequenced was peripheral blood. The TCR sequence derives from an elderly woman with active or convalescent COVID-19. The V gene is TRBV6-6 and the J gene is TRBJ1-2; TRBD1 agrees with 10 junctional bases. The CDR3 region has the sequence CASSRDRGNYGYTF. The sequenced DNA is TGTGCCAGCAGCCGGGACAGGGGAAACTATGGCTACACCTTC.